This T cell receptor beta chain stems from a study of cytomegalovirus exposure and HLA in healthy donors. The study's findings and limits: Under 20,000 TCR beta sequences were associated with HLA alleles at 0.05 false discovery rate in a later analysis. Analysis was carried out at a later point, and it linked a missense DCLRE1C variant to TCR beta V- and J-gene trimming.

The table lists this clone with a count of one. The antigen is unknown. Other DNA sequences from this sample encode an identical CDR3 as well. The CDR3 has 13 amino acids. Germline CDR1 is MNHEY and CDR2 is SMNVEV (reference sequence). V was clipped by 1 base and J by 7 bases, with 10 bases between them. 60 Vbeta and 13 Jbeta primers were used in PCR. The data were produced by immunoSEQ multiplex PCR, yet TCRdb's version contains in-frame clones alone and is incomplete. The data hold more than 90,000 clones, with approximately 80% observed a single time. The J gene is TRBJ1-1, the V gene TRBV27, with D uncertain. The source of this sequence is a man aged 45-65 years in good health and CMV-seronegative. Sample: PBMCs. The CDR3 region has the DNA TGTGCCAGCAGTTTATGGGGAGTGGGTGAAGCTTTCTTT. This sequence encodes CASSLWGVGEAFF.